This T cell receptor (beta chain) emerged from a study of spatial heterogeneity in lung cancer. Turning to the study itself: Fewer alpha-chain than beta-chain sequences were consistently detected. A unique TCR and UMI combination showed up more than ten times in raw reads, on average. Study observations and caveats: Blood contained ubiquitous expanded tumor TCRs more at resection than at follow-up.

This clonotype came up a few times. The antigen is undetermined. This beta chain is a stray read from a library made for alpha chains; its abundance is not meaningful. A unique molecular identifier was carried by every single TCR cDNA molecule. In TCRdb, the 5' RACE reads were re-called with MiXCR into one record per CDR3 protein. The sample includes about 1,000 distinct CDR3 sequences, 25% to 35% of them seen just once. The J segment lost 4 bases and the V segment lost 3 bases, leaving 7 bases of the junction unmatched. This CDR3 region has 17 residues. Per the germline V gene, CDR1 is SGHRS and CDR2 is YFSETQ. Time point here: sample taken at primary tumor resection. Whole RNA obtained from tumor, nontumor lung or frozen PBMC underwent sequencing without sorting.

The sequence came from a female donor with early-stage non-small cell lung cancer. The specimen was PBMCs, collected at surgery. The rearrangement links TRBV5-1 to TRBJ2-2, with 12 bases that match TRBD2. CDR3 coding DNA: TGCGCCAGCAGCTGGCTAGCGGGAGGGCCGAGCACCGGGGAGCTGTTTTTT. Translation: CASSWLAGGPSTGELFF.